This entry lists 5 T cell receptor beta chains sequenced from one sample in a study of cytomegalovirus exposure and HLA in healthy donors. Researchers ran the PCR with 60 Vbeta and 13 Jbeta primers. The protocol was immunoSEQ multiplex PCR, while the TCRdb copy is restricted to in-frame clones and leaves out a portion. The table counts tens of thousands of clones; 4% to 5.5% lies in the top ten. The specimen was PBMCs. These receptors were taken from a man in his thirties or forties in good health and CMV-seropositive.

This rearrangement joins TRBV7-9 to TRBJ2-7; maybe TRBD1 (5 bases). V was clipped by 2 bases and J by 5 bases, with 7 bases between them. Germline CDR1 SEHNR, CDR2 FQNEAQ (reference sequence). The CDR3 loop spans 12 amino acids. Here the CDR3 DNA reads TGTGCCAGCAGCTTACAGGGCAACGAGCAGTACTTC. It is translated as CASSLQGNEQYF.

The chain links TRBV6-4 to TRBJ1-5, with D perhaps TRBD1 (6 bases). The CDR3 extends over 18 amino acids. The V and J ends lost 4 bases and 1 base respectively, with 20 bases between them. Germline V CDR1 and CDR2: MRHNA, SNTAGT. The CDR3 nucleotides are TGTGCCAGCAGTGTACGGGACAAGGGGGAGGGAAGCAATCAGCCCCAGCATTTT. Translation gives CASSVRDKGEGSNQPQHF.

The V call is TRBV23-1, the J call TRBJ1-4, with 7 positions matching TRBD1. TRBV23-1 is sorted into the ORF group, with uncertain function. V lost 8 bases and J lost 2; bases outside the gene matches: 14. This CDR3 is 17 amino acids long. The CDR3 spells CASQAPYRGSTNEKLFF. The CDR3 coding sequence is TGCGCCAGCCAAGCCCCTTACAGGGGTAGTACTAATGAAAAACTGTTTTTT.

The V gene is TRBV27, the J gene TRBJ1-2; D not certain. The ends were cut back, 3 bases at V and 4 bases at J, with 12 bases in the middle. CDR3 length equals 14 residues. CDR1 and CDR2 from the germline V gene are MNHEY and SMNVEV (reference sequence). CDR3 protein: CASSLERAGYGYTF. CDR3 nucleotides: TGTGCCAGCAGTTTGGAAAGGGCGGGCTATGGCTACACCTTC.

The gene calls are TRBV27 and TRBJ2-2; TRBD1 matches at 10 bases. Unmatched junction bases numbered 5, after V lost 4 bases and J lost 3 bases. The CDR3 runs to 16 residues. From germline, CDR1 is MNHEY and CDR2 SMNVEV (reference sequence). The CDR3 DNA reads TGTGCCAGCAGTTCCCGACAGGGGGCTTACACCGGGGAGCTGTTTTTT. This translates into CASSSRQGAYTGELFF.